These T cell receptor beta chains were read from a single sample in a study of shared clonotypes between healthy human individuals. The repertoire was sequenced with immunoSEQ multiplex PCR; TCRdb's copy has only in-frame clones and lacks some. The sample yields some 2.4 million clones, over 85% seen once. Sample: naive CD4+ T cells from PBMCs. The source of these receptors is a man between 18 and 29 years old in good health. Some clones in this sample may be carry-over from other donors' samples. The CDR3 runs from the conserved cysteine through the conserved F or W. Each record gives: clone size, D gene, V gene, J gene, CDR3 length, CDR3 DNA, CDR3 protein. The D gene is left open where the match is weak. Clone sizes are given selectively: once, few, many, or a class where the clone is expanded.

size: NA
D: NA
V: TRBV5-1
J: TRBJ2-3
length: 17
DNA: TGCGCCAGCAGCTTGGCCCCCTACGGCGGAATCACAGATACGCAGTATTTT
CDR3: CASSLAPYGGITDTQYF

size: NA
D: TRBD2
V: TRBV18
J: TRBJ2-7
length: 14
DNA: TGTGCCAGCTCCCCTTTCGCGGGAGGGCGAGAGCAGTACTTC
CDR3: CASSPFAGGREQYF

size: NA
D: NA
V: TRBV5-1
J: TRBJ2-7
length: 14
DNA: TGCGCCAGCAGCCACGAGGGGTTACGTGGCGAGCAGTACTTC
CDR3: CASSHEGLRGEQYF

size: NA
D: TRBD2
V: TRBV2
J: TRBJ2-7
length: 13
DNA: TGTGCCAGCAGTGGACTAGCGGGAGGCGAGCAGTACTTC
CDR3: CASSGLAGGEQYF

size: NA
D: TRBD2
V: TRBV5-1
J: TRBJ2-7
length: 15
DNA: TGCGCCAGCAGCTTGGCGGGAGGAAACTCCTACGAGCAGTACTTC
CDR3: CASSLAGGNSYEQYF

size: NA
D: NA
V: TRBV6-6
J: TRBJ1-4
length: 14
DNA: TGTGCGGCTAGAAATGGGGGGCTGCGGGAAAAACTGTTTTTT
CDR3: CAARNGGLREKLFF

size: once
D: NA
V: TRBV11-3
J: TRBJ2-1
length: 14
DNA: TGTGCCAGCAGCCCGGGGACGGAATACAATGAGCAGTTCTTC
CDR3: CASSPGTEYNEQFF

size: NA
D: TRBD1
V: TRBV28
J: TRBJ2-3
length: 15
DNA: TGTGCCAGCAGTTTCCATGGACAGGGCGGAGATACGCAGTATTTT
CDR3: CASSFHGQGGDTQYF

size: NA
D: TRBD1
V: TRBV5-1
J: TRBJ2-5
length: 15
DNA: TGCGCCAGCAGCTCACGTCCGTCAGGGGGAGAGACCCAGTACTTC
CDR3: CASSSRPSGGETQYF

size: once
D: NA
V: TRBV2
J: TRBJ2-5
length: 17
DNA: TGTGCCAGCAGTGAATCTAGAGACCGAGGAGTTCGCGGGACCCAGTACTTC
CDR3: CASSESRDRGVRGTQYF

size: NA
D: NA
V: TRBV28
J: TRBJ2-2
length: 11
DNA: TGTGCCAGCAGGGGTCCCGGGGAGCTGTTTTTT
CDR3: CASRGPGELFF

size: NA
D: TRBD2
V: TRBV2
J: TRBJ2-7
length: 14
DNA: TGTGCCAGCAGTAGGCTCGCGGGAGCGAGGGAGCAGTACTTC
CDR3: CASSRLAGAREQYF

size: NA
D: NA
V: TRBV9
J: TRBJ1-5
length: 15
DNA: TGTGCCAGCAGCGTAGGAGCAGATAACAATCAGCCCCAGCATTTT
CDR3: CASSVGADNNQPQHF

size: few
D: NA
V: TRBV29-1
J: TRBJ1-1
length: 14
DNA: TGCAGCGTTGTTGGGGGGAGTATGAACACTGAAGCTTTCTTT
CDR3: CSVVGGSMNTEAFF

size: NA
D: TRBD1
V: TRBV4-1
J: TRBJ1-5
length: 15
DNA: TGCGCCAGCAGCCAGGTGACAGGGGTAGTTCAGCCCCAGCATTTT
CDR3: CASSQVTGVVQPQHF

size: NA
D: TRBD2
V: TRBV30
J: TRBJ2-3
length: 17
DNA: TGTGCCTGGAGCCCCAGTCGGACTAGGTCCAGCACAGATACGCAGTATTTT
CDR3: CAWSPSRTRSSTDTQYF

size: once
D: TRBD1
V: TRBV6-1
J: TRBJ1-5
length: 15
DNA: TGTGCCAGCAGACTAGGACAGGGCCAGGTCGAGCCCCAGCATTTT
CDR3: CASRLGQGQVEPQHF

size: NA
D: NA
V: TRBV5-1
J: TRBJ1-4
length: 13
DNA: TGCGCCAGCAGCCGGGGGGATGGGGAAAAACTGTTTTTT
CDR3: CASSRGDGEKLFF

size: NA
D: TRBD1
V: TRBV7-9
J: TRBJ1-4
length: 17
DNA: TGTGCCAGCAGCCTTATGCAGGGGGCGAGGACTAATGAAAAACTGTTTTTT
CDR3: CASSLMQGARTNEKLFF

size: NA
D: NA
V: TRBV7-2
J: TRBJ2-7
length: 15
DNA: TGTGCCAGCAGCTTAGGAGGGACACCTTCCTACGAGCAGTACTTC
CDR3: CASSLGGTPSYEQYF

size: NA
D: TRBD2
V: TRBV10-3
J: TRBJ2-1
length: 15
DNA: TGTGCCATCAGTGGATTGTTAGCGGGGTACAATGAGCAGTTCTTC
CDR3: CAISGLLAGYNEQFF

size: NA
D: TRBD1
V: TRBV7-2
J: TRBJ1-2
length: 15
DNA: TGTGCGACGGCGGACAGGGCGAGCAGGAACTATGGCTACACCTTC
CDR3: CATADRASRNYGYTF

size: NA
D: NA
V: TRBV5-4
J: TRBJ2-3
length: 14
DNA: TGTGCCAGCAGCTTGGTCGGGAGCGGGGATACGCAGTATTTT
CDR3: CASSLVGSGDTQYF

size: NA
D: NA
V: TRBV11-2
J: TRBJ2-7
length: 14
DNA: TGTGCCAGCAGCTTAGACCCCAAGGTCAACGAGCAGTACTTC
CDR3: CASSLDPKVNEQYF

size: once
D: NA
V: TRBV15
J: TRBJ1-3
length: 14
DNA: TGTGCCACCAGGGCTCAAAACTCTGGAAACACCATATATTTT
CDR3: CATRAQNSGNTIYF

size: NA
D: NA
V: TRBV6-5
J: TRBJ1-6
length: 14
DNA: TGTGCCAGCAGTTACTCGTGGGGGAGTCAGGCCCTCCACTTT
CDR3: CASSYSWGSQALHF

size: NA
D: TRBD1
V: TRBV5-1
J: TRBJ2-5
length: 14
DNA: TGCGCCAGCAACCCCAGGGGGCGTTTGGAGACCCAGTACTTC
CDR3: CASNPRGRLETQYF

size: NA
D: TRBD1
V: TRBV7-3
J: TRBJ2-4
length: 16
DNA: TGTGCCAGCACCCATCTTAAAGGGGGCGCTTGGGACATTCAGTACTTC
CDR3: CASTHLKGGAWDIQYF

size: NA
D: NA
V: TRBV11-2
J: TRBJ2-3
length: 14
DNA: TGTGCCAGCTTAGGTACGGAGGTTGGAGGTCCGCAGTATTTT
CDR3: CASLGTEVGGPQYF

size: NA
D: NA
V: TRBV5-5
J: TRBJ2-7
length: 15
DNA: TGTGCCAGCACCATCGCCGGGAGTATCGACTACGAGCAGTACTTC
CDR3: CASTIAGSIDYEQYF